Following are 6 T cell receptor beta chains from one sample sequenced in a study of shared clonotypes between healthy human individuals. Clones were sequenced by immunoSEQ multiplex PCR, and TCRdb holds only the in-frame ones, with some missing. The data contain 400,000 to 600,000 clones, about 85% of them singletons. The sequencing input was PBMCs. These receptors all come from a woman aged 40 to 49 in good health. Some clones in this sample may be carry-over from other donors' samples.

This clone was recorded a few times. The chain has TRBV7-3 and TRBJ2-2, with D hard to call. V was pared by 5 bases and J by 3 bases, with 7 bases between. This CDR3 contains 13 residues. Germline lookup yields CDR1 SGHTA and CDR2 FQGTGA. In DNA form, the CDR3 reads TGTGCCAGCAGCCCCGGACACACCGGGGAGCTGTTTTTT. Translating it yields CASSPGHTGELFF.

The CDR3 is CASSLGTSGNSYNEQFF. CDR3 nucleotide sequence: TGTGCCAGCAGCCTCGGGACTAGCGGGAACTCATACAATGAGCAGTTCTTC. The chain links TRBV7-2 to TRBJ2-1; TRBD2 agrees at 13 bases. This CDR3 is built from 17 residues. The trim removed 5 bases at V and 4 bases at J, leaving 8 bases unmatched. Germline V gene data show CDR1 as SGHTA and CDR2 as FQGNSA. Combining the CDR3 with reference TRBV7-2 and TRBJ2-1 gives the whole variable domain GAGVSQSPSNKVTEKGKDVELRCDPISGHTALYWYRQSLGQGLEFLIYFQGNSAPDKSGLPSDRFSAERTGGSVSTLTIQRTQQEDSAVYLCASSLGTSGNSYNEQFFGPGTRLTVL.

V and J are TRBV7-8 and TRBJ2-1; D perhaps matches TRBD2 (6 bases). V was clipped by 3 bases and J by 6 bases, with 27 bases between them. Per the germline V gene, CDR1 is SGHVS and CDR2 is FQNEAQ. The CDR3 totals 19 residues. CDR3 DNA sequence: TGTGCCAGCAGCTTCATATTAGGGACTCTCCTTGGACGCCGCAATGAGCAGTTCTTC. Its translation: CASSFILGTLLGRRNEQFF. Based on the CDR3 plus reference TRBV7-8 and TRBJ2-1, the full variable domain is GAGVSQSPRYKVAKRGQDVALRCDPISGHVSLFWYQQALGQGPEFLTYFQNEAQLDKSGLPSDRFFAERPEGSVSTLKIQRTQQEDSAVYLCASSFILGTLLGRRNEQFFGPGTRLTVL.

V usage is TRBV30 and J usage is TRBJ1-3; D unresolved. The ends were cut back, 1 base at V and 0 bases at J, with 13 bases in the middle. From germline, CDR1 is GTSNPN and CDR2 SVGIG (reference sequence). This CDR3 is built from 16 residues. CDR3: CAWSGGSPLSGNTIYF. For the CDR3, the DNA is TGTGCCTGGAGTGGTGGGAGTCCTCTCTCTGGAAACACCATATATTTT. The whole variable domain, remainder taken from reference TRBV30 and TRBJ1-3, is SQTIHQWPATLVQPVGSPLSLECTVEGTSNPNLYWYRQAAGRGLQLLFYSVGIGQISSEVPQNLSASRPQDRQFILSSKKLLLSDSGFYLCAWSGGSPLSGNTIYFGEGSWLTVV.

The V call is TRBV9, the J call TRBJ1-5; D possibly corresponds to TRBD1 (5 bases). Trimming shortened V by 3 bases and J by 6 bases, and 19 bases separated the two germline ends. CDR3 length: 16 residues. Looked up from germline, CDR1 is SGDLS and CDR2 is YYNGEE. This CDR3 reads CASSAGDSRGGQPQHF. The CDR3 region has the DNA TGTGCCAGCAGCGCGGGGGACTCTCGGGGCGGTCAGCCCCAGCATTTT.

The rearrangement links TRBV7-9 to TRBJ2-7; D not certain. The CDR3 has 13 amino acids. The germline V gene has CDR1 SEHNR and CDR2 FQNEAQ (reference sequence). V was clipped by 1 base and J by 4 bases, with 8 bases between them. CDR3 sequence (DNA): TGTGCCAGCAGCTTAGGCCCTCATTACGAGCAGTACTTC. Amino acid sequence: CASSLGPHYEQYF.